This is a list of T cell receptor beta chains from one sample in a study of neoadjuvant anti-PD-1 for oral cavity cancer. The repertoire was sequenced with immunoSEQ multiplex PCR; TCRdb's copy has only in-frame clones and lacks some. The repertoire holds around 5,700 clones, 50% to 60% seen once, with 7.2% in the top ten. Material: tumor tissue, obtained after nivolumab (anti-PD-1) treatment. These receptors came from a person aged 35 to 85 with oral cavity squamous cell carcinoma. CDR3s include the opening cysteine and the closing phenylalanine or tryptophan.

j_call: TRBJ2-7
v_call: TRBV6-1
cdr3_aa: CASRRPPPSRYEQYF

j_call: TRBJ2-7
v_call: TRBV6-5
cdr3_aa: CASSSQQGRFYEQYF

j_call: TRBJ1-5
v_call: TRBV29-1
cdr3_aa: CSVLQGNQPQHF

j_call: TRBJ2-5
v_call: TRBV5-6
cdr3_aa: CASSLGAARETQYF

j_call: TRBJ1-1
v_call: TRBV27
cdr3_aa: CASSSRTGVAFF

j_call: TRBJ2-2
v_call: TRBV6-5
cdr3_aa: CASKSGTRAGELFF

j_call: TRBJ1-5
v_call: TRBV19
cdr3_aa: CASSMDSRGNQPQHF

j_call: TRBJ2-6
v_call: TRBV21-1
cdr3_aa: CASSKGERGLGANVLTF

j_call: TRBJ2-2
v_call: TRBV25-1
cdr3_aa: CASSDYYRVTGELFF

j_call: TRBJ2-3
v_call: TRBV7-2
cdr3_aa: CASSQLAGGTDTQYF

j_call: TRBJ1-2
v_call: TRBV30
cdr3_aa: CAWSPMGGDYGYTF

j_call: TRBJ1-3
v_call: TRBV19
cdr3_aa: CASSLQGNTIYF

j_call: TRBJ2-3
v_call: TRBV5-8
cdr3_aa: CASSLFISGRFSSTDTQYF

j_call: TRBJ2-1
v_call: TRBV9
cdr3_aa: CASSAVLAGNNEQFF

j_call: TRBJ2-7
v_call: TRBV9
cdr3_aa: CASSVGVEQYF

j_call: TRBJ2-5
v_call: TRBV5-1
cdr3_aa: CTSSLDGTQYF

j_call: TRBJ2-1
v_call: TRBV7-8
cdr3_aa: CASSITSGRVDEQFF

j_call: TRBJ2-1
v_call: TRBV7-3
cdr3_aa: CASSFGLAGRSYNEQFF

j_call: TRBJ1-2
v_call: TRBV6-5
cdr3_aa: CASSYAGIYGYTF

j_call: TRBJ1-6
v_call: TRBV9
cdr3_aa: CASSVVGGDSPLHF

j_call: TRBJ2-5
v_call: TRBV5-6
cdr3_aa: CASSPGPGVETQYF

j_call: TRBJ1-2
v_call: TRBV7-6
cdr3_aa: CASSLFRGGSNYGYTF

j_call: TRBJ2-7
v_call: TRBV28
cdr3_aa: CASSLPYEQYF

j_call: TRBJ2-7
v_call: TRBV9
cdr3_aa: CASSVVDGAYEQYF

j_call: TRBJ2-7
v_call: TRBV2
cdr3_aa: CASSAVHYEQYF

j_call: TRBJ2-7
v_call: TRBV2
cdr3_aa: CASIGGELGYEQYF

j_call: TRBJ2-2
v_call: TRBV6-6
cdr3_aa: CASSFGRRDTGELFF

j_call: TRBJ1-2
v_call: TRBV11-2
cdr3_aa: CASSADRERGSYTF

j_call: TRBJ1-2
v_call: TRBV5-6
cdr3_aa: CASSTPEWGGGGYTF

j_call: TRBJ1-2
v_call: TRBV5-4
cdr3_aa: CASSLGGRAYGYTF

j_call: TRBJ1-2
v_call: TRBV5-1
cdr3_aa: CASSSLGTSGYGYTF

j_call: TRBJ1-2
v_call: TRBV30
cdr3_aa: CAWSVSRDGYTF

j_call: TRBJ1-2
v_call: TRBV19
cdr3_aa: CASSINSRAGGGYTF

j_call: TRBJ1-5
v_call: TRBV5-6
cdr3_aa: CASRHRMSDSNQPQHF

j_call: TRBJ2-1
v_call: TRBV6-5
cdr3_aa: CASSYALAGYNEQFF

j_call: TRBJ1-2
v_call: TRBV27
cdr3_aa: CARNTGTGENYGYTF

j_call: TRBJ2-3
v_call: TRBV5-6
cdr3_aa: CASSLRTSGKDTQYF

j_call: TRBJ1-1
v_call: TRBV5-6
cdr3_aa: CASSLGRQTNTEAFF

j_call: TRBJ2-7
v_call: TRBV7-8
cdr3_aa: CASTAAYPLHEQYF

j_call: TRBJ2-5
v_call: TRBV5-1
cdr3_aa: CASSSPPRLAGGPQETQYF

j_call: TRBJ1-2
v_call: TRBV6-6
cdr3_aa: CASSSGQGLLTF

j_call: TRBJ1-5
v_call: TRBV7-2
cdr3_aa: CASSFPSLQPQHF

j_call: TRBJ2-1
v_call: TRBV19
cdr3_aa: CASTRLAGALGGAYNEQFF

j_call: TRBJ1-5
v_call: TRBV6-1
cdr3_aa: CASRAGSSNQPQHF

j_call: TRBJ2-2
v_call: TRBV18
cdr3_aa: CASSPFAGGGSSNTGELFF

j_call: TRBJ1-1
v_call: TRBV6-5
cdr3_aa: CASSYSQGSTEAFF

j_call: TRBJ2-2
v_call: TRBV7-8
cdr3_aa: CASSPVRGGTGELFF

j_call: TRBJ1-6
v_call: TRBV14
cdr3_aa: CASSHRQGYNSPLHF